These 10 T cell receptor beta chains came from one sample sequenced in a study of B cell selection in AIRE deficiency. The sorted conventional CD4 T cells were gated as CD4+CD127+. Libraries were prepared by immunoSEQ multiplex PCR; TCRdb keeps only in-frame clonotypes and omits some of them. This sample has about 21,000 clones, with roughly 97% found just once. Sample: conventional CD4+ T cells sorted from PBMCs. The receptors originated from a human donor with AIRE deficiency.

The rearrangement links TRBV6-4 to TRBJ2-2; D remains unclear. In germline, CDR1 is MRHNA, CDR2 SNTAGT. The V end lost 1 base, the J end lost 3 bases, and 9 bases lay between the germline ends. The CDR3 totals 15 residues. CDR3 loop: CASSDFYTHTGELFF. CDR3 bases: TGTGCCAGCAGTGACTTTTACACCCACACCGGGGAGCTGTTTTTT.

The chain combines TRBV28 with TRBJ1-1; tentatively, D is TRBD1 (5 bases). Germline values: CDR1 MDHEN, CDR2 SYDVKM. V shed 6 bases and J shed 8 bases, with 10 bases lying between them. This CDR3 has 11 residues. The CDR3 sequence: CASSLKGEAFF. The CDR3 DNA is TGTGCCAGCAGCCTAAAGGGGGAAGCTTTCTTT.

The rearrangement joins TRBV20-1 to TRBJ2-7; D is unclear. Germline CDR1 DFQATT, CDR2 SNEGSKA (reference sequence). The CDR3 has 11 residues. V lost 5 bases, J lost 6 bases, and 11 bases lay in between. The CDR3 DNA reads as TGCAGTGCTCGTCATTCTCTCGAGCAGTACTTC. Amino acid sequence: CSARHSLEQYF.

V gene TRBV10-3 combines with J gene TRBJ2-5; TRBD2 might be the D (5 bases). With 9 bases removed from V and 2 bases from J, the gap between germline ends came to 13 bases. The CDR3 consists of 13 residues. CDR1 is ENHRY and CDR2 is SYGVKD in the germline V gene. CDR3 in DNA: TGTGCCATGAGCGGCCATCTACAAGAGACCCAGTACTTC. It is translated as CAMSGHLQETQYF.

V gene TRBV18 combines with J gene TRBJ1-2; 11 bases match TRBD1. The CDR3 is made up of 15 amino acids. The germline CDR1 and CDR2 sequences are KGHSH and LQKENI. After removal of 3 bases from V and 10 bases from J, the junction contained 10 bases not matched to a gene. CDR3 sequence: CASSPERPGQGDYTF. Here the CDR3 DNA reads TGTGCCAGCTCACCTGAAAGACCGGGACAGGGGGACTACACCTTC. Using reference TRBV18 and TRBJ1-2 for the parts outside the CDR3, the full variable domain is NAGVMQNPRHLVRRRGQEARLRCSPMKGHSHVYWYRQLPEEGLKFMVYLQKENIIDESGMPKERFSAEFPKEGPSILRIQQVVRGDSAAYFCASSPERPGQGDYTFGSGTRLTVV.

This sequence joins TRBV7-9 and TRBJ1-2; no clear D. The V end lost 5 bases, the J end lost 4 bases, and 14 bases lay between the germline ends. Per the germline V gene, CDR1 is SEHNR and CDR2 is FQNEAQ (reference sequence). This CDR3 region has 14 residues. The DNA of the CDR3 is TGTGCCAGCAGCCCCAGTACAGTTAGCTATGGCTACACCTTC. Amino acids: CASSPSTVSYGYTF.

This clone showed up just once. The rearrangement links TRBV30 to TRBJ1-4; TRBD1 matches at 8 bases. CDR3 length: 13 amino acids. CDR1 and CDR2 (germline): GTSNPN, SVGIG (reference sequence). V gave up 6 bases and J gave up 7 bases; unmatched junction bases: 7. The CDR3 here is CACPGGAGEKLFF. The DNA of the CDR3 is TGTGCCTGTCCAGGGGGCGCGGGTGAAAAACTGTTTTTT.

The chain is built from TRBV28 and TRBJ2-5; D gene unclear. CDR1 MDHEN and CDR2 SYDVKM come from the germline V gene. The CDR3 is 15 residues long. Trimming stripped 3 bases from V and 3 bases from J, with 14 bases between. DNA for the CDR3: TGTGCCAGCAGTTTTATTGCCCTGAGAGAAGAGACCCAGTACTTC. Residues: CASSFIALREETQYF.

Turning to this clone: Different DNA sequences within this sample yield the same CDR3. The rearrangement joins TRBV7-9 to TRBJ1-2; possible D gene TRBD1, 6 bases. CDR1 SEHNR and CDR2 FQNEAQ come from the germline V gene (reference sequence). Between the trimmed V and J ends, which lost 1 base and 8 bases, there was a span of 23 bases. The CDR3 runs to 17 residues. CDR3: CASSLEAGVRPPVGYTF. The CDR3 DNA follows: TGTGCCAGCAGCTTAGAGGCAGGGGTAAGACCGCCCGTAGGCTACACCTTC.

The V call is TRBV6-5, the J call TRBJ1-1, with unresolved D. The CDR3 runs 13 residues. The germline CDR1 and CDR2 sequences are MNHEY and SVGAGI. Trimming removed 5 bases at V and 7 bases at J, with 14 bases between. The CDR3 sequence is CASSTGPGGEAFF. The CDR3 coding sequence is TGTGCCAGCAGTACCGGACCGGGCGGTGAAGCTTTCTTT.